This TCR beta chain was recovered during a study of blood T cell repertoires in COVID-19. In the study overall: Whether acute or convalescent, the COVID-19 samples came from the United States, Italy and Spain.

This CDR3 is 17 amino acids long. Trimming cost V 3 bases and J 8 bases; bases outside gene matches: 12. Germline V lookup: CDR1 SGHRS, CDR2 YFSETQ. Source study methods: Nucleated cell number was recorded as an estimate derived from reference gene primer amplification. TCRdb's copy holds only in-frame clones and misses some; the assay was immunoSEQ multiplex PCR. D and trimming come from the DNA, and the V and J calls and clone size come from that table. Of 15,000 to 20,000 clones listed, 90% to 95% were seen once; the top ten hold 4% to 5.5%. The origin of this receptor is a man aged 60 to 69 with active COVID-19. The sequenced sample was peripheral blood. The chain carries TRBV5-1 and TRBJ2-1, with TRBD2 matching over 12 bases. The CDR3 DNA reads TGCGCCAGCAGCTCGCACGCTAGCGGGGGGGTGGTCGATGAGCAGTTCTTC. It yields the protein CASSSHASGGVVDEQFF.